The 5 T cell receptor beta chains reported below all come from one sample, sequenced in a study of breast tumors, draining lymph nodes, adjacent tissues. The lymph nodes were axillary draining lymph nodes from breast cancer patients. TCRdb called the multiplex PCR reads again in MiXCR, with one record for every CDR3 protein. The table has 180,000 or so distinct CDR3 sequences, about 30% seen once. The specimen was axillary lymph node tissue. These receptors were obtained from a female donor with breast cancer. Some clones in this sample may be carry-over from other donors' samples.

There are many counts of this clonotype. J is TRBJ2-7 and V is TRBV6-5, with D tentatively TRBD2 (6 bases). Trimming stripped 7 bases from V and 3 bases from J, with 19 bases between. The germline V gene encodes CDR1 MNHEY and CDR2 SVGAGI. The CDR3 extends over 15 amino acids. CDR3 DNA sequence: TGTGCCAGCACCCCCCCCCCAGGAGGGCTCTACGAGCAGTACTTC. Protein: CASTPPPGGLYEQYF.

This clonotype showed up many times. This CDR3 is CASSVAQGATLGEQYF. The CDR3 nucleotides are TGTGCCAGCAGCGTAGCTCAGGGGGCCACTTTGGGGGAGCAGTACTTC. The chain joins TRBV9 to TRBJ2-7; 8 nucleotides agree with TRBD1. CDR1 is SGDLS and CDR2 is YYNGEE in the germline V gene. V gave up 0 bases and J gave up 7 bases; unmatched junction bases: 12. There are 16 residues in the CDR3.

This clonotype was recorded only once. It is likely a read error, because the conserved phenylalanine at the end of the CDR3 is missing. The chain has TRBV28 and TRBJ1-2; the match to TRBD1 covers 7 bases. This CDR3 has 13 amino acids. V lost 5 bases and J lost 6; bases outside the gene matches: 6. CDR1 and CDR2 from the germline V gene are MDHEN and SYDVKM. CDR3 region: CASSPQGGHGYTS. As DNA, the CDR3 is TGTGCCAGCAGTCCCCAGGGGGGGCATGGCTACACCTCC.

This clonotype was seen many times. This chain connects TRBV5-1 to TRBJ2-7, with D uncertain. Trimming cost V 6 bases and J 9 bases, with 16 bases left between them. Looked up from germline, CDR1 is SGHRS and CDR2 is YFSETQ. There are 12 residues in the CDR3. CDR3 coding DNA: TGCGCCAGCAAAGTCAACCGAGACCCGCAGTACTTC. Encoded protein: CASKVNRDPQYF.

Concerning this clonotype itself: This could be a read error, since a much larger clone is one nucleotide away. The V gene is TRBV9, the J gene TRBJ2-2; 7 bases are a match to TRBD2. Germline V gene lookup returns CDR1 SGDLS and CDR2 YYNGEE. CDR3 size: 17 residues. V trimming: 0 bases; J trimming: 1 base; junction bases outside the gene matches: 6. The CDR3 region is CASSVGSCGRNTGELFF. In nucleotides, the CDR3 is TGTGCCAGCAGCGTAGGTTCTTGCGGGAGGAACACCGGGGAGCTGTTTTTT. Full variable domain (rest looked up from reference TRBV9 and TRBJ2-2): DSGVTQTPKHLITATGQRVTLRCSPRSGDLSVYWYQQSLDQGLQFLIQYYNGEERAKGNILERFSAQQFPDLHSELNLSSLELGDSALYFCASSVGSCGRNTGELFFGEGSRLTVL.